These T cell receptor beta chains were read from a single sample in a study of blood T cell repertoires in COVID-19. TCRdb's copy holds only in-frame clones and misses some; the assay was immunoSEQ multiplex PCR. The sample yields 100,000 to 120,000 clones, approximately 84% seen once. The sample was peripheral blood. The origin of the receptors is a woman aged 40 to 55 with acute or convalescent COVID-19. Both conserved end residues are part of each CDR3. D genes are given only for firm matches. Not every row has a clone size; where given, it reads once, few, many or a size class.

>TRBJ1-2|-|TRBV10-3|-
TGTGCCATCATCCCTGGCAGCGACTATGGCTACACCTTC
CAIIPGSDYGYTF
>TRBJ2-4|-|TRBV6-2/TRBV6-3|-
TGTGCCAGCAGCGAGATAGCCAAAAACATTCAGTACTTC
CASSEIAKNIQYF
>TRBJ2-5|-|TRBV6-5|TRBD1
TGTGCCAGCAGTAGGACAGGGAAAGAGACCCAGTACTTC
CASSRTGKETQYF
>TRBJ2-2|-|TRBV6-6|TRBD1
TGTGCCAGCAGTTACGGGACAGGGAGCACCGGGGAGCTGTTTTTT
CASSYGTGSTGELFF
>TRBJ1-2|-|TRBV12-5|-
TGTGCTAGTGGTTCACAACAGGGATTCGACTATGGCTACACCTTC
CASGSQQGFDYGYTF
>TRBJ2-2|once|TRBV3-1/TRBV3-2|-
TGTGCCAGCAGCCAAGATCGAAGACGGGGATTAGGGACCGGGGAGCTGTTTTTT
CASSQDRRRGLGTGELFF
>TRBJ2-7|-|TRBV3-1/TRBV3-2|TRBD1
TGTGCCAGCAGCCGATTTTCCGGGACAGGGATCGAGTACGAGCAGTACTTC
CASSRFSGTGIEYEQYF
>TRBJ1-6|few|TRBV27|-
TGTGCCAGCAGTTTGTTTGCGGGGGTCGATTCACCCCTCCACTTT
CASSLFAGVDSPLHF
>TRBJ1-1|-|TRBV10-3|-
TGTGCCAGCCGGACTACCATGAACACTGAAGCTTTCTTT
CASRTTMNTEAFF
>TRBJ2-7|-|TRBV11-2|TRBD1
TGTGCCAGCAGCTTATCGTATTCCGGGACAGAGACTTACGAGCAGTACTTC
CASSLSYSGTETYEQYF
>TRBJ2-7|-|TRBV14|TRBD2
TGTGCCAGCAGCCGCGGGACTAGCGGGGCCTACGAGCAGTACTTC
CASSRGTSGAYEQYF
>TRBJ1-2|-|TRBV5-1|TRBD1
TGCGCCAGCAGCGCTTCGACAGGGGGCTATGGCTACACCTTC
CASSASTGGYGYTF
>TRBJ2-2|-|TRBV18|TRBD1
TGTGCCAGCTCGCCACATAAAATACAGGGGGCGAACACCGGGGAGCTGTTTTTT
CASSPHKIQGANTGELFF
>TRBJ2-1|once|TRBV7-6|TRBD2
TGTGCCAGCAGCCGGGGAGCCGCGGGGGTCATACGCAATGAGCAGTTCTTC
CASSRGAAGVIRNEQFF
>TRBJ2-5|once|TRBV7-2|TRBD2
TGTGCCAGCAGCCCAGGCGGGGGGGCCGAGGAGACCCAGTACTTC
CASSPGGGAEETQYF
>TRBJ1-1|-|TRBV12-3/TRBV12-4|-
TGTGCCAGCCGGACGACAGTCTTTGAAGCTTTCTTT
CASRTTVFEAFF
>TRBJ1-1|-|TRBV7-6|TRBD1
TGTGCCAGCAGCACAGACAGGGACACTGAAGCTTTCTTT
CASSTDRDTEAFF
>TRBJ2-3|-|TRBV3-1/TRBV3-2|TRBD1
TGTGCCAGCAGCCAGGGGGACAGGGTAAAAGATACGCAGTATTTT
CASSQGDRVKDTQYF
>TRBJ2-3|-|TRBV7-3|TRBD2
TGTGCCAGCAGCAATAGCGGGGGGGCGTCCTACACAGATACGCAGTATTTT
CASSNSGGASYTDTQYF
>TRBJ2-7|few|TRBV12-3/TRBV12-4|-
TGTGCCAGCAGTTTTACAGTTTCCTACGAGCAGTACTTC
CASSFTVSYEQYF
>TRBJ1-3|-|TRBV23-1|-
TGCGCCAGCAGACAGCAGGGTTCTGGAAACACCATATATTTT
CASRQQGSGNTIYF
>TRBJ2-3|-|TRBV5-4|TRBD2
TGTGCCAGCAGCCTGGGGACTAGCGGGGGCACAGATACGCAGTATTTT
CASSLGTSGGTDTQYF
>TRBJ2-3|-|TRBV2|-
TGTGCCAGCAAGGGGGGGCTAACGTCCGATACGCAGTATTTT
CASKGGLTSDTQYF
>TRBJ2-6|-|TRBV19|TRBD1
TGTGCCAGTACTCGGACAGGAATCTCTGGGGCCAACGTCCTGACTTTC
CASTRTGISGANVLTF
>TRBJ2-5|once|TRBV2|TRBD2
TGTGCCAGCAGGAAAGGGACTAGCGAGGGAGAGACCCAGTACTTC
CASRKGTSEGETQYF
>TRBJ1-5|-|TRBV5-5|-
TGTGCCAGCAGCTTGGAGGGGGAGCGTCAGCCCCAGCATTTT
CASSLEGERQPQHF
>TRBJ1-1|-|TRBV6-1|-
TGTGCCAGCAGTGAAGATGGGGCAATGAACACTGAAGCTTTCTTT
CASSEDGAMNTEAFF
>TRBJ1-2|-|TRBV24-1|-
TGTGCCACCAGTGATGGCGCAGGGAAAGGCTACACCTTC
CATSDGAGKGYTF
>TRBJ2-7|-|TRBV19|-
TGTGCCAGTAGTATTACTCGATCCTACGAGCAGTACTTC
CASSITRSYEQYF
>TRBJ1-2|-|TRBV6-5|-
TGTGCCAGCAGTCCCCTACAGGGAGGGAGCTATGGCTACACCTTC
CASSPLQGGSYGYTF
>TRBJ2-3|-|TRBV27|TRBD2
TGTGCCAGCAGTTTGCACGGGGGGGAGAATACGCAGTATTTT
CASSLHGGENTQYF
>TRBJ2-3|-|TRBV6-5|-
TGTGCCAGCAGAACGAGAGATACGCAGTATTTT
CASRTRDTQYF
>TRBJ2-1|-|TRBV5-1|TRBD1
TGCGCCAGCAGCTCGGACAGGGGCTACAATGAGCAGTTCTTC
CASSSDRGYNEQFF
>TRBJ2-7|once|TRBV7-2|TRBD2
TGTGCCAGCAGCTTAGCTATTAGCGGGGGGACCGTTTACGAGCAGTACTTC
CASSLAISGGTVYEQYF
>TRBJ1-1|-|TRBV6-5|-
TGTGCCAGCAGTTCTAATCGGGGTACTGAAGCTTTCTTT
CASSSNRGTEAFF
>TRBJ1-1|once|TRBV6-6|-
TGTGCCAGCAAGGGGAGGTTGAACACTGAAGCTTTCTTT
CASKGRLNTEAFF
>TRBJ1-2|once|TRBV18|TRBD1
TGTGCCAGCTCGTTCACAGGGGACTATGGCTACACCTTC
CASSFTGDYGYTF
>TRBJ2-2|-|TRBV9|-
TGTGCCAGCAGCGTCATGTTAGGGGCCGGGGAGCTGTTTTTT
CASSVMLGAGELFF
>TRBJ1-1|-|TRBV18|TRBD1
TGTGCCAGCTCACCACTTCGGCAGGGGGCAAACACTGAAGCTTTCTTT
CASSPLRQGANTEAFF
>TRBJ1-3|-|TRBV18|-
TGTGCCAGCTCACCGCTAGACAGGAGCTCTGGAAACACCATATATTTT
CASSPLDRSSGNTIYF
>TRBJ2-5|-|TRBV3-1/TRBV3-2|TRBD2
TGTGCCAGCAGCCATCAACTAGCGGGGCAAGAGACCCAGTACTTC
CASSHQLAGQETQYF
>TRBJ1-2|-|TRBV7-2|TRBD1
TGTGCCAGCAGCGAGGACAGGGGAGGCTATGGCTACACCTTC
CASSEDRGGYGYTF
>TRBJ2-1|-|TRBV9|-
TGTGCCAGCAGCGTAGCAGATTTAGCTATCGAGCAGTTCTTC
CASSVADLAIEQFF
>TRBJ1-4|-|TRBV19|-
TGTGCCAGTAGTATTGGATCTGGGGGCGGAAAACTGTTTTTT
CASSIGSGGGKLFF
>TRBJ2-1|-|TRBV20-1|TRBD2
TGCAGTGCTAGTGTGCCGGGACTAGCGACCAATGAGCAGTTCTTC
CSASVPGLATNEQFF
>TRBJ2-4|-|TRBV9|TRBD2
TGTGCCAGCAGCGCGGGGGGGGCACTAGCCAAAAACATTCAGTACTTC
CASSAGGALAKNIQYF
>TRBJ2-7|-|TRBV6-5|-
TGTGCCAGCACCTCCGGCCGACATTACGAGCAGTACTTC
CASTSGRHYEQYF
>TRBJ1-6|-|TRBV7-9|TRBD1
TGTGCCAGCAGCCTAACAGGGGTATCAGATTCACCCCTCCACTTT
CASSLTGVSDSPLHF
>TRBJ1-1|-|TRBV3-1/TRBV3-2|-
TGTGCCAGCAGCCAAGCCGGCAGGGTCAGTAATGCTTTCTTT
CASSQAGRVSNAFF
>TRBJ2-7|once|TRBV6-1|-
TGTGCCAGCAGACTAAGACTAGGATCCGAGCAGTACTTC
CASRLRLGSEQYF
>TRBJ1-2|-|TRBV11-2|-
TGTGCCAGCAGCAACAGTCAGCCGGGGTATGGCTACACCTTC
CASSNSQPGYGYTF